The clone carrying this T cell receptor beta chain was detected only once. V shed 0 bases and J shed 0 bases, with 7 bases lying between them. This CDR3 is 14 amino acids long. Germline CDR1 reads SGHRS; CDR2 reads YFSETQ. Original processing methods: Estimated nucleated cell counts came from reference gene primer amplification. Using immunoSEQ multiplex PCR, the repertoire was profiled, and TCRdb retains in-frame clones only, with some absent. V, J and clone size were drawn from that table, and D and trimming were deduced from the DNA. The sample yields around 210,000 clones, roughly 84% seen once. This entry is derived from a study of blood T cell repertoires in COVID-19. Study in general: Sites across the United States, Italy and Spain contributed samples from acute and convalescent COVID-19. PBMCs, B-cell-depleted T cells, or T cells were the source of the cDNA or gDNA that made up the material.

Sequenced input: peripheral blood. The source is a human donor in a cohort sampled during active COVID-19. The V call is TRBV5-1, the J call TRBJ2-7, with D unclear. The CDR3 region is CASSLVADSYEQYF. CDR3 coding DNA: TGCGCCAGCAGCTTGGTTGCGGACTCCTACGAGCAGTACTTC.